This entry describes one TCR beta chain. This clonotype was counted at least ten times. This receptor's antigen is unknown. Base qualities are not at hand, and no much larger clone is one base apart. For unsorted PBMC libraries, 2 million PBMCs were used after storage in RNAlater at -80 degrees C until RNA extraction. The multiple sclerosis patients were enrolled in a US clinical protocol that evaluated disease progression with magnetic resonance imaging. PBMCs were separated from peripheral blood using Ficoll-Hypaque density gradient centrifugation and then cryopreserved in liquid nitrogen. cDNA synthesis used template-switch 5'RACE with a primer carrying a 10-nucleotide random unique molecular identifier tagging each TCR transcript. Every sequencing run covered 15-18 subjects and yielded more than 170 million TCR-beta sequences. The RNeasy kit was used to extract total RNA. TCR-beta VDJ regions were amplified with primers for the TCR constant region and the 5'RACE anchor, using the KAPA Real-time Library Amplification kit. Sample indexes and Illumina adaptors were added in a first PCR, and a second PCR then increased library yield. The roughly 650 bp TCR product was size-selected on a 2% E-gel SizeSelection system after Ampure bead purification. Before pooling, library quality was assessed on a Bioanalyzer, concentration was determined with Qubit, and library quantification was performed with the Kapa Library Quantification kit. Paired-end 2 x 150 bp sequencing of the libraries was performed on an Illumina HiSeq 2500. To increase sequence diversity, roughly 24-32% phiX was spiked into each library pool. Regarding the original processing steps: The quality-filtered reads were processed with the UMI-based MiGEC pipeline, whose error correction step removed more than 80% of the raw TCR sequences. IMGT germline references were used for aligning VDJ genes, and each clonotype was defined as a unique CDR3 amino acid sequence together with its V-J genes. Clonal expansion, Shannon diversity and CDR3 relatedness were evaluated with VDJtools (CalcPairwiseDistances, ClusterSamples), while phylogenetic trees were built in CLCbio workbench. Using coefficient-of-variation modelling across technical triplicates, the study counted a clone as expanded if it had at least 8 unique UMIs. TCRdb trimmed the raw reads at Q25, called clones with MiXCR and kept productive beta chains. Identical CDR3 protein sequences are pooled into one entry, listed with their most common genes and DNA. None of the V and J calls come from the authors' own analysis; TCRdb made them. The table for this sample lists tens of thousands of distinct CDR3 sequences; 3.5% to 4.5% of them were counted only once. Of the sample, around 2.1% falls within the top ten clones.

These data originate in a study of neurological immune-mediated disorders (dated by TCRdb to about 2019). For context, the study as a whole: Of the approximately 34 multiple sclerosis patients, some 30 had relapsing-remitting MS and 3 had secondary progressive MS. Peripheral blood TCR-beta repertoires from patients with HTLV-I-associated myelopathy (HAM/TSP), patients with multiple sclerosis, and healthy controls were compared in the study using UMI-based sequencing. Of the roughly 71 subjects in the cohort, around 14 were HAM/TSP patients, around 35 were multiple sclerosis patients, and around 20 were healthy controls. Alongside PBMC samples, the set of fewer than 110 TCR-beta libraries contained longitudinal samples, technical triplicates, and paired CD4+ and CD8+ T-cell subsets that had been sorted.

Results and caveats for the whole study, not just this receptor: In phylogenetic analysis, the repertoires of 18 of 34 MS patients grouped into a cluster of related CDR3 sequences, which suggests a possible signature at the repertoire level. The MS cluster showed no association with clinical or MRI features, and the authors stated that larger cohorts are needed. TCR clonal expansion was highest in HAM/TSP patients and lowest in MS patients, with MS patients falling below even healthy controls. No identical CDR3 amino acid sequences were shared among expanded clones across subjects, suggesting private TCR-beta repertoires in all groups.

The CDR3 numbers 13 residues from cysteine through phenylalanine. The retained sequence is limited to the CDR3, 39 bases, with the frame set at the first base. Per the germline V gene, MRHNA is the CDR1 and SNTAGT is the CDR2. Trimming removed 6 bases from V and 5 bases from J; the gene matches leave 5 bases unexplained. This chain joins TRBV6-4 to TRBJ1-1; 8 bases in the junction line up with TRBD1. This TCR derives from a woman aged 45-60 years with multiple sclerosis. Sequencing input: PBMCs. The nucleotide sequence reads as follows: TGTGCCAGCAGCAGGACAGGGAGAACTGAAGCTTTCTTT. Translated, it reads CASSRTGRTEAFF.